Presented here are 13 T cell receptor beta chains from one specimen sequenced in a study of blood T cell repertoires in COVID-19. Produced via immunoSEQ multiplex PCR; TCRdb's table is partial and in-frame only. The sample carries about 100,000 clones, about three quarters recorded once. Sequenced input: peripheral blood. The receptors shown here come from a man aged 65 to 79 with acute or convalescent COVID-19.

The chain recombines TRBV18 with TRBJ1-5; TRBD1 is a possible D gene (5 bases). The CDR3 runs to 20 residues. V lost 1 base and J lost 0, with 22 bases in between. Per the germline V gene, CDR1 is KGHSH and CDR2 is LQKENI. In DNA form, the CDR3 reads TGTGCCAGCTCACCACTCGGGGGAGCCGGGGGGAGTAATAGCAATCAGCCCCAGCATTTT. This sequence encodes CASSPLGGAGGSNSNQPQHF.

The chain recombines TRBV4-2 with TRBJ2-5; D is unclear. V lost 4 bases and J lost 4, with 16 bases in between. Per germline, CDR1 LGHNA and CDR2 YNFKEQ. The CDR3 has 15 residues. The CDR3 DNA sequence: TGTGCCAGCAGCCCACGCCAGGATTTTGGAGAGACCCAGTACTTC. Amino acid sequence: CASSPRQDFGETQYF.

This clone was counted only a few times. The chain couples TRBV11-3 to TRBJ2-2; D is ambiguous. CDR3 length equals 12 residues. V gave up 5 bases and J gave up 1 base, with 2 bases separating them. Germline lookup yields CDR1 SGHNT and CDR2 YENEEA. The CDR3 DNA reads as TGTGCCAGCAGCCAGAACACCGGGGAGCTGTTTTTT. Protein sequence: CASSQNTGELFF.

This clone appeared a few times. This sequence joins TRBV7-2 and TRBJ2-2; 9 bases match TRBD1. Trimming took 5 bases from V and 3 from J; bases not matched to a gene: 10. Germline values: CDR1 SGHTA, CDR2 FQGNSA. CDR3 length: 17 amino acids. The DNA of the CDR3 is TGTGCCAGCAGCCCGCGGGGGACAGGGTGGGACACCGGGGAGCTGTTTTTT. Translation: CASSPRGTGWDTGELFF. The full variable domain, completed using reference TRBV7-2 and TRBJ2-2, is GAGVSQSPSNKVTEKGKDVELRCDPISGHTALYWYRQSLGQGLEFLIYFQGNSAPDKSGLPSDRFSAERTGGSVSTLTIQRTQQEDSAVYLCASSPRGTGWDTGELFFGEGSRLTVL.

J is TRBJ1-5 and V is TRBV19; a possible D gene is TRBD1 (5 bases). The CDR3 is made up of 14 amino acids. Germline V gene lookup returns CDR1 LNHDA and CDR2 SQIVND (reference sequence). V was trimmed by 5 bases and J by 4 bases, leaving 12 bases between them. CDR3 in amino acids: CASSQRGGNQPQHF. In nucleotides, the CDR3 is TGTGCCAGTAGTCAACGCGGGGGTAATCAGCCCCAGCATTTT.

The rearrangement uses TRBV12-5 and TRBJ2-3; possible D gene TRBD2, 5 bases. CDR3 length equals 13 residues. Trimming stripped 6 bases from V and 2 bases from J, with 9 bases between. CDR1 and CDR2 from the germline V gene are LGHNT and FRNRAP. CDR3 nucleotides: TGTGCTAGTGGGAGGGATTTCACAGATACGCAGTATTTT. It translates to CASGRDFTDTQYF.

This clone was detected once. This chain connects TRBV7-6 to TRBJ2-5, with 10 positions matching TRBD1. With 3 bases clipped from V and 0 bases from J, the junction kept 10 bases outside the gene matches. CDR3 length: 18 residues. CDR1 and CDR2 (germline): SGHVS, FNYEAQ. The CDR3 nucleotides read TGTGCCAGCAGCTTTGTTCCCCGGGACAGGGGACACCAAGAGACCCAGTACTTC. This gives the protein CASSFVPRDRGHQETQYF.

The CDR3 DNA sequence: TGTGCCATCAGTACAGGGGGCGCAAAAAACATTCAGTACTTC. It codes for CAISTGGAKNIQYF. The V and J genes are TRBV10-3 and TRBJ2-4; 9 bases map to TRBD1. V lost 5 bases to trimming and J lost 4 bases; unmatched junction nucleotides: 3. This CDR3 is 14 amino acids long. CDR1 ENHRY and CDR2 SYGVKD come from the germline V gene.

J is TRBJ1-3 and V is TRBV7-2; the D gene is possibly TRBD1 (5 bases). The V gene's germline CDR1 is SGHTA and CDR2 FQGNSA. The CDR3 sequence is 14 residues long. V was pared by 4 bases and J by 3 bases, with 10 bases between. As DNA, the CDR3 is TGTGCCAGCAGCTCTCAGGGAAATGGAAACACCATATATTTT. The encoded protein is CASSSQGNGNTIYF.

This clone was observed a handful of times. The V and J genes are TRBV7-9 and TRBJ1-6; no firm D call. The CDR3 is 15 residues long. V shed 4 bases and J shed 6 bases, with 13 bases lying between them. Per germline, CDR1 SEHNR and CDR2 FQNEAQ (reference sequence). For the CDR3, the DNA is TGTGCCAGCAGCTCCTTAGGAGGGCCTAATTCACCCCTCCACTTT. Its protein product is CASSSLGGPNSPLHF.

This clone appeared a few times. The V gene is TRBV6-6, the J gene TRBJ1-5, with D unresolved. V was trimmed by 0 bases and J by 6 bases, leaving 3 bases between them. The CDR3 is 12 amino acids. Germline V gives CDR1 MNHNY, CDR2 SVGAGI (reference sequence). The CDR3 bases are TGTGCCAGCAGTTACTCTAGTCAGCCCCAGCATTTT. Protein: CASSYSSQPQHF.

The gene calls are TRBV19 and TRBJ2-1, with D possibly matching TRBD2 (5 bases). There are 17 residues in the CDR3. Germline V gene lookup returns CDR1 LNHDA and CDR2 SQIVND (reference sequence). Trimming took 4 bases from V and 7 from J, leaving 23 bases between them. The DNA for the CDR3 is TGTGCCAGTAGTACCACACAAACTAGTGTTCTAATGAATGAGCAGTTCTTC. Encoded protein: CASSTTQTSVLMNEQFF.

The rearrangement links TRBV7-9 to TRBJ1-1, with D perhaps matching TRBD1 (5 bases). Trimming removed 5 bases at V and 2 bases at J, with 15 bases between. Germline V CDR1 and CDR2: SEHNR, FQNEAQ (reference sequence). CDR3 size: 15 residues. In nucleotides, the CDR3 is TGTGCCAGCAGCGTTCCCTCGGGGGGAAACACTGAAGCTTTCTTT. It yields the protein CASSVPSGGNTEAFF.